The source of this T cell receptor beta chain is a study of blood T cell repertoires in COVID-19. Overall study: The recovered donors of Cohort 3 showed two negative PCRs, clearance, or symptom resolution.

With regard to this clone: This sample includes further DNA sequences coding for the same CDR3.

Sequencing used immunoSEQ multiplex PCR; TCRdb keeps in-frame clones, though not all of them. This table has around 360,000 clones, around 87% appearing once. V was pared by 2 bases and J by 3 bases, with 3 bases of the junction left unmatched. The germline V gene has CDR1 SGHRS and CDR2 YFSETQ. The CDR3 has 15 residues. The receptor's source is a man in his forties in a cohort exposed to, infected with or recovered from COVID-19 (not recorded which). The sample consisted of PBMCs or T cells enriched from blood (not recorded which). V is TRBV5-1 and J is TRBJ2-7; 12 positions match TRBD2. The chain's CDR3 is CASSFLAGGSYEQYF. Written as DNA, the CDR3 is TGCGCCAGCAGCTTCCTAGCGGGAGGGAGCTACGAGCAGTACTTC.